These 17 T cell receptor beta chains share one sample of origin, sequenced in a study of blood T cell repertoires in COVID-19. Method: immunoSEQ multiplex PCR; TCRdb's copy keeps in-frame clones and lacks some. This table holds roughly 100,000 clones, 85% to 95% found once. Sample: peripheral blood. The receptor source for this set is a man aged 45-65 years with active COVID-19.

This chain connects TRBV11-2 to TRBJ2-5; 9 nucleotides line up with TRBD2. This CDR3 spans 19 amino acids. V lost 5 bases, J lost 10 bases, and 26 bases stayed unmatched. Germline values: CDR1 SGHAT, CDR2 FQNNGV. CDR3 nucleotide sequence: TGTGCCAGCAGCCGGATTCAAATGGCCGGGACTAGCCGCATTGGGGGCCAGTACTTC. Amino acids: CASSRIQMAGTSRIGGQYF.

The J gene is TRBJ2-3, the V gene TRBV28; D possibly corresponds to TRBD2 (5 bases). The V end was cut by 5 bases, the J end by 2 bases, with 14 bases between. CDR1 is MDHEN, CDR2 SYDVKM, per germline. CDR3 length equals 15 residues. The DNA for the CDR3 is TGTGCCAGCAGTCATACTCGGGAAGACACAGATACGCAGTATTTT. Its translation: CASSHTREDTDTQYF.

This chain uses TRBV3-1 (or the pseudogene TRBV3-2) with TRBJ2-3; TRBD1 aligns across 10 bases. Germline lookup yields CDR1 LGHDT and CDR2 YNNKEL (reference sequence). Trimming cost V 9 bases and J 2 bases; bases outside gene matches: 8. The CDR3 is made up of 15 amino acids. The DNA for the CDR3 is TGTGCCAGTAGGCCTGGACAGGGGGTCACAGATACGCAGTATTTT. Residues: CASRPGQGVTDTQYF.

J is TRBJ2-3 and V is TRBV7-9, with 8 nucleotides matching TRBD2. Germline trimming cut 4 bases from V and 5 bases from J; bases unmatched to any gene: 8. The CDR3 contains 15 residues. The germline V gene has CDR1 SEHNR and CDR2 FQNEAQ (reference sequence). The CDR3 DNA reads as TGTGCCAGCAGCTCACGGCGGGAGGCGGTAGATACGCAGTATTTT. This encodes CASSSRREAVDTQYF. Supplemented by reference TRBV7-9 and TRBJ2-3, the full variable domain reads DTGVSQNPRHKITKRGQNVTFRCDPISEHNRLYWYRQTLGQGPEFLTYFQNEAQLEKSRLLSDRFSAERPKGSFSTLEIQRTEQGDSAMYLCASSSRREAVDTQYFGPGTRLTVL.

This CDR3 reads CSVLLSFSYNEQFF. CDR3 in DNA: TGCAGCGTCCTGTTGAGTTTCTCCTACAATGAGCAGTTCTTC. The chain has TRBV29-1 and TRBJ2-1; D gene unclear. CDR1 and CDR2 from the germline V gene are SQVTM and ANQGSEA. Trimming removed 6 bases from V and 0 bases from J, with 12 bases in between. CDR3 size: 14 residues.

V usage is TRBV2 and J usage is TRBJ2-2; 7 bases agree with TRBD1. CDR3 length: 15 amino acids. V was pared by 8 bases and J by 4 bases, with 10 bases of the junction left unmatched. Looked up from germline, CDR1 is SNHLY and CDR2 is FYNNEI. The CDR3: CASLLQTGSTGELFF. The CDR3 nucleotides are TGTGCCAGCCTATTACAGACAGGGAGCACCGGGGAGCTGTTTTTT.

The chain carries TRBV19 and TRBJ1-1; TRBD1 matches 10 bases. This CDR3 is built from 14 residues. Germline V gene lookup returns CDR1 LNHDA and CDR2 SQIVND (reference sequence). The V and J ends lost 6 bases and 4 bases, in that order; junction bases with no gene match: 5. The CDR3 sequence: CASSNDRGPTEAFF. The CDR3 nucleotides read TGTGCCAGTAGCAACGACAGGGGGCCCACTGAAGCTTTCTTT.

The genes are TRBV2 and TRBJ2-7; 8 nucleotides line up with TRBD1. The CDR3 is 14 residues long. The V and J ends lost 6 bases and 4 bases, in that order; junction bases with no gene match: 8. In germline, CDR1 is SNHLY, CDR2 FYNNEI. Written as DNA, the CDR3 is TGTGCCAGCAGGAGGGACAGGCCAAGTTACGAGCAGTACTTC. It codes for CASRRDRPSYEQYF.

V is TRBV2 and J is TRBJ2-1; possibly TRBD2 for D (6 bases). The ends were cut back, 4 bases at V and 2 bases at J, with 12 bases in the middle. CDR1 SNHLY and CDR2 FYNNEI come from the germline V gene. This CDR3 is built from 15 residues. CDR3 nucleotides: TGTGCCAGCAGTGCAGACGGGAGAGCCTACAATGAGCAGTTCTTC. Its translation is CASSADGRAYNEQFF.

The rearrangement uses TRBV4-1 and TRBJ2-3; TRBD2 matches at 11 bases. This CDR3 is built from 18 residues. Unmatched junction bases numbered 17, after V lost 4 bases and J lost 8 bases. The V gene's germline CDR1 is MGHRA and CDR2 YSYEKL. In DNA, the CDR3 is TGCGCCAGCAGCCCCCTACCGTCTACTAGCGGGAGTAGGGTTACGCAGTATTTT. This sequence encodes CASSPLPSTSGSRVTQYF.

V gene TRBV11-2 combines with J gene TRBJ2-7; a possible D gene is TRBD2 (6 bases). The CDR3 is 11 residues long. Germline V CDR1 and CDR2: SGHAT, FQNNGV. V gave up 5 bases and J gave up 9 bases, with 11 bases separating them. CDR3 bases: TGTGCCAGCAGCAGGGGACTTTGGCAGTACTTC. The encoded protein is CASSRGLWQYF.

The rearrangement links TRBV7-2 to TRBJ2-3; 10 bases are shared with TRBD2. Germline CDR1 and CDR2: SGHTA and FQGNSA. V trimming: 5 bases; J trimming: 2 bases; junction bases outside the gene matches: 7. The CDR3 consists of 16 residues. In DNA, the CDR3 is TGTGCCAGCAGCCCCAGGACTAGCGGAAACACAGATACGCAGTATTTT. Protein product: CASSPRTSGNTDTQYF.

V usage is TRBV11-2 and J usage is TRBJ2-7; TRBD1 matches 7 bases. V trimming: 2 bases; J trimming: 5 bases; junction bases outside the gene matches: 3. This CDR3 is built from 13 residues. Germline-derived CDR1 and CDR2 are SGHAT and FQNNGV. This CDR3 is CASSLTGAHEQYF. CDR3 bases: TGTGCCAGCAGCTTAACAGGGGCCCACGAGCAGTACTTC.

V gene TRBV10-3 combines with J gene TRBJ2-2, with TRBD1 identical over 8 bases. The germline CDR1 and CDR2 sequences are ENHRY and SYGVKD. This CDR3 contains 15 residues. J gave up 2 bases and V 6 bases, and 5 bases lay outside the gene matches. CDR3 coding DNA: TGTGCCATCAGCCGAGGACAGGGAAACACCGGGGAGCTGTTTTTT. It specifies CAISRGQGNTGELFF.

This clone was detected once. V gene TRBV7-2 combines with J gene TRBJ2-7, with 12 bases lining up with TRBD2. The CDR3 contains 16 residues. With V trimmed by 1 base and J by 3 bases, 4 bases remained unmatched. Germline assignment: CDR1 SGHTA and CDR2 FQGNSA. CDR3: CASSLEVTSGSYEQYF. The CDR3 coding sequence is TGTGCCAGCAGCTTAGAGGTGACTAGCGGGAGCTACGAGCAGTACTTC. Filled out from reference TRBV7-2 and TRBJ2-7, the complete variable domain reads GAGVSQSPSNKVTEKGKDVELRCDPISGHTALYWYRQSLGQGLEFLIYFQGNSAPDKSGLPSDRFSAERTGGSVSTLTIQRTQQEDSAVYLCASSLEVTSGSYEQYFGPGTRLTVT.

The V call is TRBV21-1, the J call TRBJ2-3; the table's D call, TRBD1, was not checked against the DNA. TRBV21-1 is recorded as a pseudogene. There are 15 residues in the CDR3. The CDR3 reads CASSKSLHITDTQYF. The CDR3, as DNA: TGTGCCAGCAGCAAATCCCTTCACATCACAGATACGCAGTATTTT.

The rearrangement uses TRBV5-1 and TRBJ2-5; TRBD2 matches at 7 bases. From germline, CDR1 is SGHRS and CDR2 YFSETQ. The CDR3 length is 14 residues. V trimming: 0 bases; J trimming: 5 bases; junction bases outside the gene matches: 4. The CDR3 reads CASSLGLATETQYF. As DNA, the CDR3 is TGCGCCAGCAGCTTGGGACTAGCTACGGAGACCCAGTACTTC.